Shown below are 11 T cell receptor beta chains from a single sample sequenced in a study of blood T cell repertoires in COVID-19. Some clones are missing from TCRdb's copy, which holds only in-frame ones; the method was immunoSEQ multiplex PCR. The repertoire includes some 700,000 clones, about 87% of them detected once, and around 0.3% sits in the top ten. The material sequenced was peripheral blood. The receptors come from a woman under 30 with acute or convalescent COVID-19.

CDR3 DNA: TGTGCCAGCAGCCCGTCCCCTGGAGGGGCAGATACGCAGTATTTT. Its protein is CASSPSPGGADTQYF. The chain recombines TRBV3-1 (or the pseudogene TRBV3-2) with TRBJ2-3; weak D call: TRBD2 (6 bases). Germline CDR1 LGHDT, CDR2 YNNKEL (reference sequence). The V gene lost 4 bases and the J gene lost 4 bases, with 15 bases spanning the gap. CDR3 length: 15 amino acids.

This clone has only one observation. This chain uses TRBV27 with TRBJ2-1, with D tentatively TRBD2 (5 bases). Germline assignment: CDR1 MNHEY and CDR2 SMNVEV (reference sequence). CDR3 length equals 14 residues. V was pared by 0 bases and J by 10 bases, with 13 bases between. CDR3: CASSLSLGVGEQFF. In nucleotides, the CDR3 is TGTGCCAGCAGTTTATCCCTCGGGGTTGGAGAGCAGTTCTTC.

V and J are TRBV6-4 and TRBJ1-1, with no clear D. Germline V gene lookup returns CDR1 MRHNA and CDR2 SNTAGT. Trimming took off 2 bases at V and 0 bases at J, with 7 bases between the two ends. This CDR3 is 14 amino acids long. CDR3 region: CASSDGQLNTEAFF. The CDR3 nucleotides are TGTGCCAGCAGTGACGGGCAGCTGAACACTGAAGCTTTCTTT.

In its sample, this clone was seen a few times. This chain uses TRBV4-3 with TRBJ1-2; D is unclear. Between the trimmed V and J ends, which lost 1 base and 1 base, there was a span of 10 bases. Per the germline V gene, CDR1 is LGHNA and CDR2 is YSLEER. The CDR3 runs to 15 residues. The CDR3 DNA reads as TGCGCCAGCAGCCAAGTTGTTGCGGGTAACTATGGCTACACCTTC. Protein: CASSQVVAGNYGYTF.

The chain couples TRBV19 to TRBJ2-2; 8 positions match TRBD1. The CDR3 spans 14 residues. Germline CDR1 and CDR2: LNHDA and SQIVND (reference sequence). Germline trimming cut 4 bases from V and 5 bases from J; bases unmatched to any gene: 3. CDR3 region: CASSNRQGTGELFF. The CDR3 DNA is TGTGCCAGTAGTAACCGACAGGGGACCGGGGAGCTGTTTTTT.

V is TRBV6-5 and J is TRBJ1-2; D is undetermined. V shed 6 bases and J shed 4 bases, with 15 bases lying between them. The CDR3 runs to 14 residues. Germline V CDR1 and CDR2: MNHEY, SVGAGI. CDR3: CASSSAQAIYGYTF. The CDR3 region has the DNA TGTGCCAGCAGCTCCGCTCAGGCAATCTATGGCTACACCTTC.

At least ten counts were recorded for this clone. This chain connects TRBV4-2 to TRBJ1-6; D is uncertain. CDR1 is LGHNA, CDR2 YNFKEQ, per germline. The CDR3 is 14 amino acids. Trimming stripped 4 bases from V and 5 bases from J, with 9 bases between. CDR3 bases: TGTGCCAGCAGCCGCACCGCGGATAATTCACCCCTCCACTTT. This sequence encodes CASSRTADNSPLHF.

This rearrangement joins TRBV29-1 to TRBJ2-7; TRBD1 is a possible D gene (5 bases). Germline V gene data show CDR1 as SQVTM and CDR2 as ANQGSEA. V was cut by 5 bases and J by 0 bases, with 11 bases left in between. This CDR3 is 13 amino acids long. The CDR3 region has the DNA TGCAGCGTTAAGGACACTTACTCCTACGAGCAGTACTTC. Translated: CSVKDTYSYEQYF.

The rearrangement joins TRBV3-1 (or the pseudogene TRBV3-2) to TRBJ1-2; TRBD1 aligns across 8 bases. The CDR3 has 18 residues. Germline V gene lookup returns CDR1 LGHDT and CDR2 YNNKEL (reference sequence). Unmatched junction bases numbered 15, after V lost 3 bases and J lost 3 bases. The CDR3 here is CASSHFPGQGGYYYGYTF. The CDR3 DNA reads TGTGCCAGCAGCCATTTTCCCGGACAGGGCGGATACTACTATGGCTACACCTTC.

The gene calls are TRBV19 and TRBJ1-1; no clear D. CDR3 length: 15 residues. V lost 3 bases, J lost 6 bases, and 17 bases lay in between. The V gene's germline CDR1 is LNHDA and CDR2 SQIVND (reference sequence). This CDR3 is CASSISGEPNAEAFF. DNA for the CDR3: TGTGCCAGTAGTATCTCCGGTGAGCCCAACGCTGAAGCTTTCTTT.

The chain combines TRBV7-3 with TRBJ1-1; D is unresolved. The V end lost 2 bases, the J end lost 11 bases, and 15 bases lay between the germline ends. The CDR3 has 13 residues. Germline loops: CDR1 SGHTA, CDR2 FQGTGA. CDR3 protein: CASSLSRELPAFF. The CDR3 DNA follows: TGTGCCAGCAGCTTATCCCGGGAGCTCCCGGCTTTCTTT.